The 30 T cell receptor beta chains reported below all come from one sample, sequenced in a study of cytomegalovirus exposure and HLA in healthy donors. Clones were sequenced by immunoSEQ multiplex PCR, and TCRdb holds only the in-frame ones, with some missing. Here the sample spans over 150,000 clones, 85% being singletons. Material: PBMCs. The receptors were gathered from a man younger than 35 in good health and CMV-seropositive.

The V call is TRBV2, the J call TRBJ1-2, with TRBD1 matching 9 bases. The length of the CDR3 is 13 residues. Germline CDR1 and CDR2: SNHLY and FYNNEI. Trimming took 4 bases from V and 9 from J; bases not matched to a gene: 6. The CDR3 is CASSGGTGFRYTF. CDR3 DNA: TGTGCCAGCAGTGGGGGGACAGGGTTTCGCTACACCTTC.

This rearrangement joins TRBV30 to TRBJ2-1, with 8 positions matching TRBD2. Germline CDR1 and CDR2: GTSNPN and SVGIG (reference sequence). The CDR3 has 14 amino acids. The V segment lost 3 bases and the J segment 9 bases; nucleotides outside the gene matches: 10. CDR3 sequence (DNA): TGTGCCTGGAGGTCTACGGGAGGGCCTGGTGAGCAGTTCTTC. Translating gives CAWRSTGGPGEQFF.

The chain carries TRBV7-8 and TRBJ1-5; 7 bases fit TRBD1. Germline CDR1 is SGHVS and CDR2 is FQNEAQ. V shed 8 bases and J 2 bases; nucleotides not matched to a gene: 3. The CDR3 is made up of 13 amino acids. The CDR3 reads CASGGTGNQPQHF. CDR3 coding DNA: TGTGCCAGCGGAGGGACAGGCAATCAGCCCCAGCATTTT. Full variable domain (outside the CDR3, taken from reference TRBV7-8 and TRBJ1-5): GAGVSQSPRYKVAKRGQDVALRCDPISGHVSLFWYQQALGQGPEFLTYFQNEAQLDKSGLPSDRFFAERPEGSVSTLKIQRTQQEDSAVYLCASGGTGNQPQHFGDGTRLSIL.

The chain recombines TRBV29-1 with TRBJ2-2; 8 positions agree with TRBD1. The germline gives CDR1 SQVTM, CDR2 ANQGSEA. After removal of 5 bases from V and 4 bases from J, the junction contained 3 bases not matched to a gene. The CDR3 length is 13 residues. As DNA, the CDR3 is TGCAGCGTTCGGACAGGGACCACCGGGGAGCTGTTTTTT. It specifies CSVRTGTTGELFF.

This chain connects TRBV7-6 to TRBJ2-3, with 11 bases that match TRBD2. The CDR3 consists of 14 residues. V shed 7 bases and J 4 bases; nucleotides not matched to a gene: 4. Germline lookup yields CDR1 SGHVS and CDR2 FNYEAQ. The CDR3 DNA is TGTGCCAGCAACATAGCGGGGGGGCCAGATACGCAGTATTTT. Protein product: CASNIAGGPDTQYF.

This clone was seen ten or more times. This rearrangement joins TRBV30 to TRBJ2-3; D ambiguous. The V gene's germline CDR1 is GTSNPN and CDR2 SVGIG (reference sequence). The CDR3 is made up of 14 amino acids. V lost 3 bases to trimming and J lost 2 bases, with 12 bases between them. CDR3 in DNA: TGTGCCTGGAGGTCCTCTTACTCCACAGATACGCAGTATTTT. Its translation: CAWRSSYSTDTQYF.

The chain uses TRBV5-6 and TRBJ1-6; no definite D call. The CDR3 runs 16 residues. CDR1 SGHDT and CDR2 YYEEEE come from the germline V gene. The V end was cut by 1 base, the J end by 0 bases, with 8 bases between. DNA for the CDR3: TGTGCCAGCAGCTTGCACAGCAGCTCCTATAATTCACCCCTCCACTTT. Protein: CASSLHSSSYNSPLHF.

The chain recombines TRBV9 with TRBJ1-5; 9 positions agree with TRBD1. Losses at the gene ends were 4 bases for V and 7 bases for J; bases not matched to a gene: 6. This CDR3 has 14 residues. The germline CDR1 and CDR2 sequences are SGDLS and YYNGEE. The CDR3 DNA reads as TGTGCCAGCAGCACCGGACAGGGGAGGCAGCCCCAGCATTTT. As protein: CASSTGQGRQPQHF.

The CDR3: CASSPSYRVKETQYF. Here the CDR3 DNA reads TGTGCCAGCAGCCCATCTTACAGGGTAAAAGAGACCCAGTACTTC. The chain combines TRBV7-8 with TRBJ2-5; D might be TRBD1 (6 bases). This CDR3 is built from 15 residues. Germline-derived CDR1 and CDR2 are SGHVS and FQNEAQ. The ends were cut back, 5 bases at V and 3 bases at J, with 16 bases in the middle.

This chain connects TRBV7-6 to TRBJ1-4, with 9 bases matching TRBD1. Losses at the gene ends were 5 bases for V and 8 bases for J; bases not matched to a gene: 6. In germline, CDR1 is SGHVS, CDR2 FNYEAQ. The CDR3 covers 14 residues. The CDR3 protein is CASSKDRGEEKLFF. In DNA form, the CDR3 reads TGTGCCAGCAGCAAAGACAGGGGGGAAGAAAAACTGTTTTTT.

The chain has TRBV28 and TRBJ1-1, with TRBD1 matching over 11 bases. The length of the CDR3 is 15 residues. V trimming: 5 bases; J trimming: 6 bases; junction bases outside the gene matches: 8. The germline CDR1 and CDR2 sequences are MDHEN and SYDVKM. CDR3 residues: CASSATWTGGAEAFF. CDR3 DNA sequence: TGTGCCAGCAGTGCAACCTGGACAGGGGGCGCTGAAGCTTTCTTT.

V and J are TRBV15 and TRBJ1-4, with 8 nucleotides matching TRBD1. This CDR3 is built from 15 residues. V shed 5 bases, J shed 4 bases, and the junction held 6 bases outside the gene matches. The germline V gene has CDR1 LNHNV and CDR2 YYDKDF (reference sequence). The CDR3 loop is CATSLGQGGNEKLFF. The CDR3 DNA reads TGTGCCACCAGCTTAGGACAGGGAGGTAATGAAAAACTGTTTTTT.

The chain is built from TRBV11-2 and TRBJ2-5; perhaps TRBD2 as D (5 bases). Trimming shortened V by 4 bases and J by 9 bases, and 18 bases separated the two germline ends. Per germline, CDR1 SGHAT and CDR2 FQNNGV. CDR3 length: 14 residues. The CDR3 spells CASSSNTAPAAQYF. The CDR3 nucleotides are TGTGCCAGCAGCTCAAACACCGCTCCAGCGGCCCAGTACTTC.

For this clone: An end of the junction does not agree with germline; a read error may underlie this. This sequence joins TRBV7-7 and TRBJ2-1, with D perhaps TRBD2 (6 bases). Germline CDR1 reads SSHAT; CDR2 reads FNYEAQ (reference sequence). The CDR3 has 13 residues. The CDR3 reads CASSRGLYDEQFF. CDR3 nucleotide sequence: TGTGCTAGCAGCCGAGGACTATACGATGAGCAGTTCTTC.

The chain has TRBV7-9 and TRBJ2-7, with a possible D match to TRBD1 (6 bases). V was cut by 5 bases and J by 4 bases, with 12 bases left in between. Germline-derived CDR1 and CDR2 are SEHNR and FQNEAQ (reference sequence). This CDR3 comprises 13 residues. CDR3 DNA: TGTGCCAGCAGCCGACATACAGGGTACGAGCAGTACTTC. It translates to CASSRHTGYEQYF.

The chain is built from TRBV9 and TRBJ2-3; D possibly corresponds to TRBD2 (6 bases). The CDR3 is made up of 18 amino acids. The germline V gene encodes CDR1 SGDLS and CDR2 YYNGEE. Deletions cut 1 base from V and 3 bases from J, with 21 bases between. CDR3 loop: CASSVSGVGVPRTDTQYF. In nucleotides, the CDR3 is TGTGCCAGCAGCGTATCGGGAGTAGGGGTGCCAAGAACAGATACGCAGTATTTT. Looking up the rest from reference TRBV9 and TRBJ2-3 gives the full variable domain: DSGVTQTPKHLITATGQRVTLRCSPRSGDLSVYWYQQSLDQGLQFLIQYYNGEERAKGNILERFSAQQFPDLHSELNLSSLELGDSALYFCASSVSGVGVPRTDTQYFGPGTRLTVL.

The chain carries TRBV19 and TRBJ1-4; a possible D gene is TRBD1 (5 bases). This CDR3 has 14 residues. CDR1 and CDR2 from the germline V gene are LNHDA and SQIVND (reference sequence). V was clipped by 7 bases and J by 5 bases, with 14 bases between them. The CDR3 loop is CASTIGGVNEKLFF. The CDR3 DNA follows: TGTGCCAGTACCATCGGGGGGGTGAATGAAAAACTGTTTTTT.

V gene TRBV27 combines with J gene TRBJ1-1; maybe TRBD1 (6 bases). CDR3 length equals 15 residues. The germline gives CDR1 MNHEY, CDR2 SMNVEV (reference sequence). V lost 6 bases, J lost 2 bases, and 16 bases lay in between. This CDR3 is CASSYGQGINTEAFF. The CDR3 DNA reads TGTGCCAGCAGCTACGGTCAGGGGATCAACACTGAAGCTTTCTTT.

The J gene is TRBJ1-1, the V gene TRBV4-1; D uncertain. The CDR3 covers 13 residues. Trimming removed 3 bases from V and 9 bases from J, with 14 bases in between. Germline values: CDR1 MGHRA, CDR2 YSYEKL. The CDR3 spells CASSQPPGAKAFF. In DNA form, the CDR3 reads TGCGCCAGCAGCCAGCCTCCTGGTGCGAAAGCTTTCTTT.

The V call is TRBV9, the J call TRBJ1-5, with D possibly matching TRBD1 (6 bases). Trimming took 3 bases from V and 5 from J, leaving 15 bases between them. Looked up from germline, CDR1 is SGDLS and CDR2 is YYNGEE. CDR3 length equals 15 residues. DNA for the CDR3: TGTGCCAGCAGCGCAACCGGGACATGGGATCAGCCCCAGCATTTT. It translates to CASSATGTWDQPQHF.

The chain links TRBV5-1 to TRBJ1-2, with a weak D call TRBD1 (6 bases). The germline gives CDR1 SGHRS, CDR2 YFSETQ. The CDR3 sequence is 15 residues long. V was clipped by 0 bases and J by 4 bases, with 13 bases between them. The CDR3 spells CASSLEGGTVYGYTF. Written as DNA, the CDR3 is TGCGCCAGCAGCTTGGAAGGGGGTACAGTCTATGGCTACACCTTC.

This clone came up a few times. CDR3: CASSVRGSGRGYNEQFF. The CDR3 coding sequence is TGTGCCAGCAGCGTCCGGGGTAGCGGGAGAGGGTACAATGAGCAGTTCTTC. The chain combines TRBV13 with TRBJ2-1; TRBD2 aligns across 9 bases. The ends lost 5 bases at V and 4 bases at J; junction bases unmatched: 12. The CDR3 runs to 17 residues. CDR1 is PRHDT, CDR2 FYEKMQ, per germline (reference sequence).

This rearrangement joins TRBV5-1 to TRBJ1-2, with a weak D call TRBD1 (6 bases). Trimming shortened V by 0 bases and J by 5 bases, and 14 bases separated the two germline ends. This CDR3 region has 15 residues. Germline CDR1 reads SGHRS; CDR2 reads YFSETQ. The CDR3 protein is CASSLEVTGAYGYTF. DNA of the CDR3: TGCGCCAGCAGCTTGGAAGTGACAGGAGCTTATGGCTACACCTTC. The whole variable domain, remainder taken from reference TRBV5-1 and TRBJ1-2, is KAGVTQTPRYLIKTRGQQVTLSCSPISGHRSVSWYQQTPGQGLQFLFEYFSETQRNKGNFPGRFSGRQFSNSRSEMNVSTLELGDSALYLCASSLEVTGAYGYTFGSGTRLTVV.

V usage is TRBV5-1 and J usage is TRBJ1-1, with 10 bases fitting TRBD1. Unmatched junction bases numbered 2, after V lost 0 bases and J lost 3 bases. Germline V gene lookup returns CDR1 SGHRS and CDR2 YFSETQ. CDR3 length: 15 amino acids. CDR3 amino acids: CASSLGQGAYTEAFF. The DNA for the CDR3 is TGCGCCAGCAGCTTGGGACAGGGGGCGTACACTGAAGCTTTCTTT. Supplemented by reference TRBV5-1 and TRBJ1-1, the full variable domain reads KAGVTQTPRYLIKTRGQQVTLSCSPISGHRSVSWYQQTPGQGLQFLFEYFSETQRNKGNFPGRFSGRQFSNSRSEMNVSTLELGDSALYLCASSLGQGAYTEAFFGQGTRLTVV.

The J gene is TRBJ1-2, the V gene TRBV10-3; TRBD1 aligns across 8 bases. This CDR3 has 13 residues. The germline V gene encodes CDR1 ENHRY and CDR2 SYGVKD. J gave up 5 bases and V 3 bases, and 2 bases lay outside the gene matches. The DNA of the CDR3 is TGTGCCATCAGTGAACGACAGGGGTATGGCTACACCTTC. Protein sequence: CAISERQGYGYTF.

This rearrangement joins TRBV28 to TRBJ1-2, with a weak D call TRBD1 (5 bases). The ends were cut back, 3 bases at V and 1 base at J, with 9 bases in the middle. This CDR3 is 14 amino acids long. Germline CDR1 reads MDHEN; CDR2 reads SYDVKM. CDR3 loop: CASSFGAVNYGYTF. CDR3 sequence (DNA): TGTGCCAGCAGTTTTGGGGCCGTTAACTATGGCTACACCTTC.

The CDR3 loop reads CASSFLAGSADTQYF. The CDR3 DNA sequence: TGTGCCAGTAGTTTCTTAGCGGGGTCGGCAGATACGCAGTATTTT. The chain recombines TRBV19 with TRBJ2-3; 8 bases agree with TRBD2. The V and J ends lost 5 bases and 4 bases, in that order; junction bases with no gene match: 8. Germline CDR1 is LNHDA and CDR2 is SQIVND (reference sequence). The CDR3 extends over 15 amino acids.

The rearrangement links TRBV11-3 to TRBJ2-5; 13 bases are shared with TRBD2. The CDR3 covers 16 residues. The germline V gene has CDR1 SGHNT and CDR2 YENEEA. The J segment lost 3 bases and the V segment lost 4 bases, leaving 5 bases of the junction unmatched. The CDR3 DNA reads TGTGCCAGCAGCTCGGGGACTAGCGGGGTAAAAGAGACCCAGTACTTC. Its protein is CASSSGTSGVKETQYF.

This chain joins TRBV13 and TRBJ1-2; D remains unclear. V was trimmed by 5 bases and J by 8 bases, leaving 12 bases between them. CDR1 is PRHDT and CDR2 is FYEKMQ in the germline V gene (reference sequence). This CDR3 is built from 12 residues. The CDR3 reads CASSLRPAGYTF. CDR3 bases: TGTGCCAGCAGCCTCCGCCCCGCGGGCTACACCTTC.

The chain is built from TRBV11-2 and TRBJ2-2; D remains ambiguous. This CDR3 is built from 14 residues. CDR1 is SGHAT and CDR2 is FQNNGV in the germline V gene. Deletions cut 0 bases from V and 7 bases from J, with 9 bases between. The CDR3 DNA reads as TGTGCCAGCAGCTTAGATCGGGTGGGCGGGGAGCTGTTTTTT. Encoded protein: CASSLDRVGGELFF.